This T cell receptor (beta chain) is from a study of T cell responses to AZD1222 COVID-19 vaccine. Trimming took 4 bases from V and 5 from J, leaving 14 bases between them. The length of the CDR3 is 13 residues. The V gene's germline CDR1 is GTSNPN and CDR2 SVGIG (reference sequence). Sequencing was performed with immunoSEQ multiplex PCR; in TCRdb, only in-frame clones are kept and a portion is missing. Found here are 80,000 to 100,000 clones, just over 85% of them singletons; the top ten hold approximately 5.6%. V and J are TRBV30 and TRBJ2-5, with a possible D match to TRBD2 (7 bases). This TCR was recovered from an adult who received the AZD1222 COVID-19 vaccine. The starting material was peripheral blood, obtained 28 days after the second AZD1222 dose. Written as DNA, the CDR3 is TGTGCCTGGACTGGGGGGGGCGGGGAGACCCAGTACTTC. Translated: CAWTGGGGETQYF.